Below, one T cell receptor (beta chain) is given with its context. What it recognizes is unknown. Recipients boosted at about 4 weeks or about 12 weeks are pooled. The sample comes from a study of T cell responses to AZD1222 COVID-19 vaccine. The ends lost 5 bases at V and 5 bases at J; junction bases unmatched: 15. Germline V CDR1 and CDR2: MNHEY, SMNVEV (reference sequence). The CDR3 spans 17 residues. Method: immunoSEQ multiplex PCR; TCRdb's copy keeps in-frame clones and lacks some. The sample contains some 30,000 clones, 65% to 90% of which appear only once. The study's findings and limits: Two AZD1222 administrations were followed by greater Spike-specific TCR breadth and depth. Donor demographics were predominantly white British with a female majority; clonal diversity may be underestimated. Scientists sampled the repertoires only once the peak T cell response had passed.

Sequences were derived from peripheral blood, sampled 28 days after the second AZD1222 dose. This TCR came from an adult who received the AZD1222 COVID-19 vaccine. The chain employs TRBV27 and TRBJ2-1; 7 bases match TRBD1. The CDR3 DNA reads TGTGCCAGCAGTCTAATCCCCAGACAGGGAAAGGACAATGAGCAGTTCTTC. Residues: CASSLIPRQGKDNEQFF.